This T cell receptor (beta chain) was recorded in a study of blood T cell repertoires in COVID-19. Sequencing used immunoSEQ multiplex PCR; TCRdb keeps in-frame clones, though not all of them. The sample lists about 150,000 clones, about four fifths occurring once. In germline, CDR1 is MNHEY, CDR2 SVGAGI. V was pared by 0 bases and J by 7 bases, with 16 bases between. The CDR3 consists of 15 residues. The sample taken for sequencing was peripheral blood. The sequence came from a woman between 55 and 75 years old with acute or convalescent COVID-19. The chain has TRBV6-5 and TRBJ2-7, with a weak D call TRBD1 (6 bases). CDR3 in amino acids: CASSYSYRDLGEQYV. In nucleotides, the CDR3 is TGTGCCAGCAGTTACTCTTACAGGGACCTTGGGGAGCAGTACGTC.